This T cell receptor beta chain is drawn from a study of cytomegalovirus exposure and HLA in healthy donors. Study findings and constraints: The authors confirmed in vitro that three CMV-associated chains were specific for CMV antigens. TRBV6-2, TRBV6-3 and some other V segments were excluded as indistinguishable.

As for this clone: Its antigen is currently unknown.

A multiplex PCR was run with 60 Vbeta primers and 13 Jbeta primers. Libraries were prepared by immunoSEQ multiplex PCR; TCRdb keeps only in-frame clonotypes and omits some of them. The repertoire holds 150,000 to 200,000 clones, with 82% as singletons. The trim removed 4 bases at V and 3 bases at J, leaving 7 bases unmatched. Germline values: CDR1 SGHRS, CDR2 YFSETQ. The CDR3 sequence is 15 residues long. The genes are TRBV5-1 and TRBJ2-3, with 8 bases matching TRBD1. Sequencing was done on a sample of PBMCs. This TCR was recovered from a girl aged 2 to 10 in good health and CMV-seropositive. CDR3: CASSPQGARTDTQYF. CDR3 DNA sequence: TGCGCCAGCAGCCCTCAGGGGGCGCGGACAGATACGCAGTATTTT.